The 29 T cell receptor beta chains reported below all come from one sample, sequenced in a study of cytomegalovirus exposure and HLA in healthy donors. Primers: 60 Vbeta forward and 13 Jbeta reverse. Measured with immunoSEQ multiplex PCR; TCRdb has only the in-frame clones, and not every one. Of fewer than 250,000 clones listed, about four fifths are singletons. Sequenced input: PBMCs. Every receptor here comes from a woman in her 30s in good health and CMV-seropositive.

V usage is TRBV5-1 and J usage is TRBJ2-5, with D unclear. CDR1 and CDR2 (germline): SGHRS, YFSETQ. The CDR3 consists of 13 residues. V lost 4 bases and J lost 4, with 11 bases in between. The CDR3 coding sequence is TGCGCCAGCAGCGAAGAGAGAGGAGAGACCCAGTACTTC. Amino acids: CASSEERGETQYF.

The count of this clone is one. The chain has TRBV28 and TRBJ1-2; the D gene is possibly TRBD1 (5 bases). In germline, CDR1 is MDHEN, CDR2 SYDVKM. V gave up 4 bases and J gave up 6 bases, with 15 bases separating them. This CDR3 region has 14 residues. The CDR3 loop reads CASSSSREEDGYTF. Here the CDR3 DNA reads TGTGCCAGCAGTTCCTCCAGGGAAGAGGATGGCTACACCTTC.

V usage is TRBV9 and J usage is TRBJ2-1, with a tentative D call TRBD2 (6 bases). Germline CDR1 SGDLS, CDR2 YYNGEE. The germline V and J ends were trimmed by 4 bases and 6 bases, with 14 bases remaining between them. The CDR3 runs 14 residues. The CDR3 reads CASSRDQRVNEQFF. The CDR3, as DNA: TGTGCCAGCAGCCGGGACCAGCGGGTCAATGAGCAGTTCTTC.

The chain employs TRBV9 and TRBJ1-2; TRBD1 might be the D (6 bases). Germline CDR1 and CDR2: SGDLS and YYNGEE. Trimming took 4 bases from V and 1 from J, leaving 11 bases between them. CDR3 length: 14 residues. The CDR3 DNA is TGTGCCAGCAGCACGACAGGTTTTAACTATGGCTACACCTTC. Translation: CASSTTGFNYGYTF.

The chain combines TRBV10-3 with TRBJ2-5; 7 nucleotides line up with TRBD2. The CDR3 has 16 residues. CDR1 is ENHRY and CDR2 is SYGVKD in the germline V gene. The trim removed 0 bases at V and 1 base at J, leaving 5 bases unmatched. For the CDR3, the DNA is TGTGCCATCAGTGAGTCTGTGCGGGGGAGCCAAGAGACCCAGTACTTC. Protein: CAISESVRGSQETQYF.

The rearrangement joins TRBV2 to TRBJ2-7; tentative D call: TRBD1 (5 bases). Germline V lookup: CDR1 SNHLY, CDR2 FYNNEI. Trimming removed 8 bases from V and 3 bases from J, with 8 bases in between. The CDR3 runs 11 residues. CDR3 in amino acids: CASQTVYEQYF. CDR3 DNA: TGTGCCAGCCAGACAGTCTACGAGCAGTACTTC.

V and J are TRBV7-3 and TRBJ2-5, with 9 bases that match TRBD1. This CDR3 contains 15 residues. The V gene's germline CDR1 is SGHTA and CDR2 FQGTGA. After removal of 4 bases from V and 5 bases from J, the junction contained 8 bases not matched to a gene. CDR3 nucleotide sequence: TGTGCCAGCAGCTCAGGGACAGGGATGGGTGAGACCCAGTACTTC. Its protein product is CASSSGTGMGETQYF.

This clone was picked up one time. This chain uses TRBV9 with TRBJ2-3; a weak D match, TRBD1 (6 bases). V lost 3 bases, J lost 0 bases, and 8 bases lay in between. CDR1 is SGDLS, CDR2 YYNGEE, per germline. CDR3 length: 14 residues. Here the CDR3 DNA reads TGTGCCAGCAGCGCGGGACACAGCACAGATACGCAGTATTTT. It yields the protein CASSAGHSTDTQYF.

This chain joins TRBV7-2 and TRBJ2-7, with 7 bases fitting TRBD2. The CDR3 has 14 amino acids. Germline loops: CDR1 SGHTA, CDR2 FQGNSA. V was pared by 2 bases and J by 2 bases, with 3 bases of the junction left unmatched. The DNA of the CDR3 is TGTGCCAGCAGCTTACGAGCGGGGCCCTACGAGCAGTACTTC. The encoded protein is CASSLRAGPYEQYF.

This clone was seen a few times. V and J are TRBV5-1 and TRBJ2-1, with D tentatively TRBD1 (6 bases). The CDR3 contains 15 residues. Germline values: CDR1 SGHRS, CDR2 YFSETQ. V dropped 4 bases and J dropped 2 bases, with 13 bases sitting between them. The CDR3 bases are TGCGCCAGCAGCATAAGCTGGACAGCCTACAATGAGCAGTTCTTC. It encodes CASSISWTAYNEQFF.

The rearrangement uses TRBV18 and TRBJ2-3, with 10 bases matching TRBD2. V lost 3 bases and J lost 2; bases outside the gene matches: 2. There are 15 residues in the CDR3. In germline, CDR1 is KGHSH, CDR2 LQKENI. CDR3 sequence reads: CASSPGTSATDTQYF. The DNA for the CDR3 is TGTGCCAGCTCACCCGGGACTAGCGCCACAGATACGCAGTATTTT.

This clone was counted only a few times. The V call is TRBV18, the J call TRBJ1-6; 11 bases fit TRBD1. The CDR3 extends over 17 amino acids. The trim removed 3 bases at V and 8 bases at J, leaving 9 bases unmatched. Germline CDR1 and CDR2: KGHSH and LQKENI. DNA for the CDR3: TGTGCCAGCTCACCGAAAGGACAGGGGGCATCTGATTCACCCCTCCACTTT. Protein sequence: CASSPKGQGASDSPLHF.

This clone was seen just once. The chain employs TRBV2 and TRBJ2-3, with D possibly TRBD1 on 5 matching bases. Looked up from germline, CDR1 is SNHLY and CDR2 is FYNNEI. The CDR3 totals 15 residues. Trimming cost V 5 bases and J 0 bases, with 12 bases left between them. The CDR3 nucleotides are TGTGCCAGCAGTCAATTTCAGGGTAGCACAGATACGCAGTATTTT. Protein: CASSQFQGSTDTQYF.

The chain carries TRBV11-2 and TRBJ2-2; weak D call: TRBD2 (5 bases). The CDR3 consists of 13 residues. Trimming took 1 base from V and 5 from J, leaving 5 bases between them. CDR1 is SGHAT, CDR2 FQNNGV, per germline. For the CDR3, the DNA is TGTGCCAGCAGCTTAGGAGGGACCGGGGAGCTGTTTTTT. This codes for CASSLGGTGELFF.

As regards this clone: In this CDR3 the conserved last residue, phenylalanine or tryptophan, is missing, so a read error is likely. The genes are TRBV30 and TRBJ1-2, with a tentative D call TRBD1 (5 bases). Per germline, CDR1 GTSNPN and CDR2 SVGIG (reference sequence). The V gene lost 0 bases and the J gene lost 3 bases, with 11 bases spanning the gap. This CDR3 region has 14 residues. For the CDR3, the DNA is TGTGCCTGGAGTGTTGGGGGGGACTACTATGGCTACACCTCC. Translated, it gives CAWSVGGDYYGYTS.

The chain recombines TRBV4-1 with TRBJ2-2; 11 bases align to TRBD2. CDR3 length: 19 residues. Germline V gene lookup returns CDR1 MGHRA and CDR2 YSYEKL. Germline trimming cut 0 bases from V and 4 bases from J; bases unmatched to any gene: 10. As DNA, the CDR3 is TGCGCCAGCAGCCAAGAAGGGATAGCGGGGGGGCCGAGCACCGGGGAGCTGTTTTTT. Its protein product is CASSQEGIAGGPSTGELFF.

This clone was seen only a few times. This chain uses TRBV19 with TRBJ1-1; D is unresolved. Per germline, CDR1 LNHDA and CDR2 SQIVND (reference sequence). V gave up 11 bases and J gave up 0 bases, with 10 bases separating them. The CDR3 has 12 amino acids. CDR3 loop: CAAGPLNTEAFF. The CDR3 DNA sequence: TGTGCCGCAGGCCCCTTGAACACTGAAGCTTTCTTT.

The chain couples TRBV9 to TRBJ2-2; 8 bases match TRBD2. The CDR3 spans 16 residues. With V trimmed by 0 bases and J by 1 base, 2 bases remained unmatched. Germline assignment: CDR1 SGDLS and CDR2 YYNGEE. The CDR3 sequence: CASSVGSGGNTGELFF. In DNA, the CDR3 is TGTGCCAGCAGCGTAGGAAGCGGGGGGAACACCGGGGAGCTGTTTTTT.

This chain links TRBV5-1 with TRBJ2-7; D remains unclear. V lost 5 bases and J lost 4, with 10 bases in between. The CDR3 covers 12 residues. Germline V CDR1 and CDR2: SGHRS, YFSETQ. CDR3 DNA sequence: TGCGCCAGCAGTCCAGGATCTTACGAGCAGTACTTC. Translation gives CASSPGSYEQYF.

V usage is TRBV19 and J usage is TRBJ2-7; D may be TRBD1 (6 bases). The ends were cut back, 3 bases at V and 3 bases at J, with 12 bases in the middle. The CDR3 has 14 residues. Per the germline V gene, CDR1 is LNHDA and CDR2 is SQIVND (reference sequence). CDR3 protein: CASSIQGIGYEQYF. Here the CDR3 DNA reads TGTGCCAGTAGTATTCAGGGGATTGGCTACGAGCAGTACTTC. The full variable domain, in which reference TRBV19 and TRBJ2-7 provide the parts outside the CDR3, is DGGITQSPKYLFRKEGQNVTLSCEQNLNHDAMYWYRQDPGQGLRLIYYSQIVNDFQKGDIAEGYSVSREKKESFPLTVTSAQKNPTAFYLCASSIQGIGYEQYFGPGTRLTVT.

A few counts support this clone. The V and J genes are TRBV6-5 and TRBJ1-1; D is uncertain. The CDR3 has 12 residues. V was shortened by 6 bases and J by 5 bases, with 10 bases between the two germline ends. CDR1 MNHEY and CDR2 SVGAGI come from the germline V gene. CDR3 sequence: CASRDGGTEAFF. In DNA, the CDR3 is TGTGCCAGCAGGGATGGAGGGACTGAAGCTTTCTTT.

This clone was observed once. The gene calls are TRBV9 and TRBJ1-3, with a possible D match to TRBD1 (5 bases). Between the trimmed V and J ends, which lost 4 bases and 3 bases, there was a span of 14 bases. This CDR3 comprises 15 residues. From germline, CDR1 is SGDLS and CDR2 YYNGEE. CDR3 DNA sequence: TGTGCCAGCAGCAATCCAGGGTCTTATGGAAACACCATATATTTT. The encoded protein is CASSNPGSYGNTIYF.

As to this clone: Its ends do not fully match the called genes, so a read error is possible. The gene calls are TRBV7-9 and TRBJ1-6; tentative D call: TRBD1 (5 bases). The CDR3 extends over 14 amino acids. Germline CDR1 and CDR2: SEHNR and FQNEAQ (reference sequence). In DNA form, the CDR3 reads TGTTCCAGCAGACCAGACAGTTTCAATTCACCCCTCCACTTT. Residues: CSSRPDSFNSPLHF.

The chain joins TRBV6-1 to TRBJ1-2; no firm D call. Trimming pared 3 bases from V and 8 bases from J, leaving 22 bases between. The length of the CDR3 is 16 residues. Germline V gives CDR1 MNHNS, CDR2 SASEGT. The CDR3 DNA is TGTGCCAGCAGTGAGTATGAGAGGGTTTATGCAGACGGCTACACCTTC. This codes for CASSEYERVYADGYTF.

To note about this clone: One end of the junction does not line up with germline, which may come from a read error. J is TRBJ2-2 and V is TRBV7-9; no clear D. This CDR3 contains 12 residues. Germline lookup yields CDR1 SEHNR and CDR2 FQNEAQ (reference sequence). The CDR3 here is CSSSFEAGELFF. In nucleotides, the CDR3 is TGTTCCAGCAGCTTTGAGGCCGGGGAGCTGTTTTTT. Based on the CDR3 plus reference TRBV7-9 and TRBJ2-2, the full variable domain is DTGVSQNPRHKITKRGQNVTFRCDPISEHNRLYWYRQTLGQGPEFLTYFQNEAQLEKSRLLSDRFSAERPKGSFSTLEIQRTEQGDSAMYLCSSSFEAGELFFGEGSRLTVL.

The chain has TRBV11-2 and TRBJ2-2; D is unresolved. Trimming stripped 5 bases from V and 0 bases from J, with 10 bases between. CDR1 and CDR2 (germline): SGHAT, FQNNGV. The CDR3 extends over 15 amino acids. In DNA, the CDR3 is TGTGCCAGCAGCCCGCACCTAGCGAACACCGGGGAGCTGTTTTTT. This translates into CASSPHLANTGELFF.

For this clone: At the DNA level, this CDR3 is encoded by other sequences in the same sample as well. The V call is TRBV6-1, the J call TRBJ2-3, with 9 bases that match TRBD1. The V segment lost 6 bases and the J segment 3 bases; nucleotides outside the gene matches: 4. This CDR3 region has 14 residues. The V gene's germline CDR1 is MNHNS and CDR2 SASEGT. The CDR3 region has the DNA TGTGCCAGCAGCCGGGACAGGGCGACAGATACGCAGTATTTT. Its protein product is CASSRDRATDTQYF.

This clone has more than one count but fewer than ten. The V and J genes are TRBV2 and TRBJ2-2; 7 positions agree with TRBD1. In germline, CDR1 is SNHLY, CDR2 FYNNEI. Losses at the gene ends were 4 bases for V and 3 bases for J; bases not matched to a gene: 2. The CDR3 extends over 14 amino acids. CDR3 coding DNA: TGTGCCAGCAGTGTGACAGGGTACACCGGGGAGCTGTTTTTT. Translating gives CASSVTGYTGELFF.

This chain uses TRBV7-2 with TRBJ1-1; TRBD1 aligns across 8 bases. There are 12 residues in the CDR3. Germline CDR1 reads SGHTA; CDR2 reads FQGNSA. Unmatched junction bases numbered 0, after V lost 3 bases and J lost 6 bases. The chain's CDR3 is CASSLDRAEAFF. CDR3 DNA sequence: TGTGCCAGCAGCTTGGACAGGGCTGAAGCTTTCTTT. The variable domain in full, with the rest retrieved from reference TRBV7-2 and TRBJ1-1, is GAGVSQSPSNKVTEKGKDVELRCDPISGHTALYWYRQSLGQGLEFLIYFQGNSAPDKSGLPSDRFSAERTGGSVSTLTIQRTQQEDSAVYLCASSLDRAEAFFGQGTRLTVV.